One TCR beta chain is described in this entry. Repertoires were generated with immunoSEQ multiplex PCR, while TCRdb's copy carries only in-frame clones and drops some. Here the sample spans fewer than 200,000 clones, about four fifths being singletons. The entry originates in a study of blood T cell repertoires in COVID-19. From germline, CDR1 is GTSNPN and CDR2 SVGIG (reference sequence). Trimming pared 2 bases from V and 4 bases from J, leaving 7 bases between. The CDR3 spans 12 residues. Sequenced sample: peripheral blood. The source is a woman aged 80 or over with COVID-19, enrolled during active disease. The rearrangement links TRBV30 to TRBJ2-3; tentatively, D is TRBD2 (5 bases). In nucleotides, the CDR3 is TGTGCCTGGAGTCCGGGGTCAGATACGCAGTATTTT. This sequence encodes CAWSPGSDTQYF.